The present TCR beta chain was sequenced within a study of T-cell reconstitution after alpha-beta-depleted transplantation in children. This clonotype has a handful of counts. Preparation of the TCRbeta library was carried out with unique molecular identifiers. From the PCR reads, TCRdb called clonotypes with MiXCR, one entry per CDR3 protein. Of about half a million distinct CDR3 sequences in the sample, about 12% were seen once. The CDR3 length is 14 residues. V was shortened by 4 bases and J by 4 bases, with 13 bases between the two germline ends. CDR1 and CDR2 (germline): MGHDK, SYGVNS. The rearrangement uses TRBV25-1 and TRBJ1-2; D is unclear. This TCR came from a human donor who donated a stem cell graft to a child with combined immunodeficiency. The sequencing used PBMCs from the stem cell graft donor, collected from the stem cell graft. CDR3 protein: CASSATGSGYGYTF. CDR3 nucleotide sequence: TGTGCCAGCAGTGCTACGGGGTCTGGCTATGGCTACACCTTC.